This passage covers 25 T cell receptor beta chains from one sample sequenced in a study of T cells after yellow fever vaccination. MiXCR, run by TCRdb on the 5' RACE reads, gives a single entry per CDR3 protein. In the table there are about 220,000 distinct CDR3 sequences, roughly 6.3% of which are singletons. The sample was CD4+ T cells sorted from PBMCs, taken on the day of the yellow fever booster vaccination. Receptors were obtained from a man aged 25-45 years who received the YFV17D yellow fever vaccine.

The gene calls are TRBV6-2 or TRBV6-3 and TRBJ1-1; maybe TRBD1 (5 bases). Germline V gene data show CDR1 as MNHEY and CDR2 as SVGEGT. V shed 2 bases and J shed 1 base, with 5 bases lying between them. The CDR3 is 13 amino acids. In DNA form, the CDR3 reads TGTGCCAGCAGTTACGGGACGAACACTGAAGCTTTCTTT. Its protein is CASSYGTNTEAFF.

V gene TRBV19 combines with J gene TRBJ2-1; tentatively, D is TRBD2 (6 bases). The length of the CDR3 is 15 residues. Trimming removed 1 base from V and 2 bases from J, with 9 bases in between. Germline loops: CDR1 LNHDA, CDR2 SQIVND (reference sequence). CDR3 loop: CASSIASATYNEQFF. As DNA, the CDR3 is TGTGCCAGTAGTATAGCTAGCGCCACCTACAATGAGCAGTTCTTC.

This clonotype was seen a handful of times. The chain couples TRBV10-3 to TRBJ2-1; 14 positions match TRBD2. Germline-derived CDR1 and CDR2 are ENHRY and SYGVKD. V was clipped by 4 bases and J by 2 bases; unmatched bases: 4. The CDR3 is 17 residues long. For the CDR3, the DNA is TGTGCCATCAGTGCGGGACTAGCGGGAGCCCCCTACAATGAGCAGTTCTTC. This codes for CAISAGLAGAPYNEQFF.

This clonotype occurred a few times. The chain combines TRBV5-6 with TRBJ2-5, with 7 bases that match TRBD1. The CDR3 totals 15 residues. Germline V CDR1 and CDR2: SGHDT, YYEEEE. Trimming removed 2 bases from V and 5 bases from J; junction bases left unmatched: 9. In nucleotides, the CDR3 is TGTGCCAGCAGCTTCCGACAGGGTGTTATGGAGACCCAGTACTTC. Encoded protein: CASSFRQGVMETQYF.

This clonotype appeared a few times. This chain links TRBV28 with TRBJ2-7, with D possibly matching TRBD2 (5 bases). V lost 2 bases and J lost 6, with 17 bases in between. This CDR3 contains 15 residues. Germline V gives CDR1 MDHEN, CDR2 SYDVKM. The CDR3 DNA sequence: TGTGCCAGCAGTTTAGAGCGGCTAGAGTGGGGCGAGCAGTACTTC. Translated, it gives CASSLERLEWGEQYF.

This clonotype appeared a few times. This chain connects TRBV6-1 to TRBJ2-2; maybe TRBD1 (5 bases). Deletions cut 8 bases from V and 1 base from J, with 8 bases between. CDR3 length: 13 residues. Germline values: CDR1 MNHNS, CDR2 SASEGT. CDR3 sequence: CASGQGNTGELFF. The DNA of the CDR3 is TGTGCCAGCGGGCAGGGGAACACCGGGGAGCTGTTTTTT.

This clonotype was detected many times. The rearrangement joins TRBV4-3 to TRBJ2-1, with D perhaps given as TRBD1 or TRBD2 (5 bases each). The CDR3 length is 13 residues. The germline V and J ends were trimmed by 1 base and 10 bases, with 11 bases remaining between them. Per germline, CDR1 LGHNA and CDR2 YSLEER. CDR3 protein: CASSQGGFGEQFF. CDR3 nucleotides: TGCGCCAGCAGCCAAGGGGGGTTTGGGGAGCAGTTCTTC.

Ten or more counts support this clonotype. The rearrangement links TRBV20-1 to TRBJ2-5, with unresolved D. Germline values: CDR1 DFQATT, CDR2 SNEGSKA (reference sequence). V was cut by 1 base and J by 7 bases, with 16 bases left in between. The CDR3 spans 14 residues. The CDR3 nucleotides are TGCAGTGCTAGAGTGTCTAGTACCCAGAGGACCCAGTACTTC. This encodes CSARVSSTQRTQYF.

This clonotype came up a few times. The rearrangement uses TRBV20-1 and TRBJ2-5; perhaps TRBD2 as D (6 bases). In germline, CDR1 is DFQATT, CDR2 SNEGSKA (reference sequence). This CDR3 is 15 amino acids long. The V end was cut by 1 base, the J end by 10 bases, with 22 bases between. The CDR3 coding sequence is TGCAGTGCTAGAGGACCGGGACCGGGGGTAGTGGACCAGTACTTC. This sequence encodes CSARGPGPGVVDQYF.

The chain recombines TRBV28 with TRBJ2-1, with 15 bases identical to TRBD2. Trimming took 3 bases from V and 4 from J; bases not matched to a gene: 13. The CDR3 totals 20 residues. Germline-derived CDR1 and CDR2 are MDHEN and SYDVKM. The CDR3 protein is CASSFSGTSGRQYQYNEQFF. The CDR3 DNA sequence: TGTGCCAGCAGTTTTTCCGGGACTAGCGGGAGGCAATATCAATACAATGAGCAGTTCTTC.

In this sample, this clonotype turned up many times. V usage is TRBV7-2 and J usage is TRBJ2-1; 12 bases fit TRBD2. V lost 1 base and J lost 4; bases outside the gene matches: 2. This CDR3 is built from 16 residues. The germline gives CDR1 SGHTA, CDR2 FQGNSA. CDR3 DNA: TGTGCCAGCAGCTTAGTCGGGACTAGCGGGTACAATGAGCAGTTCTTC. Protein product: CASSLVGTSGYNEQFF.

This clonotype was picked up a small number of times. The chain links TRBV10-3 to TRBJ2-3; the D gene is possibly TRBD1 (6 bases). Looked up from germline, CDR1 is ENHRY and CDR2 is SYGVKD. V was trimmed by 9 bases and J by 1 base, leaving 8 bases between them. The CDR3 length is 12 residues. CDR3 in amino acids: CAIRQGTDTQYF. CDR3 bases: TGTGCCATAAGACAGGGCACAGATACGCAGTATTTT.

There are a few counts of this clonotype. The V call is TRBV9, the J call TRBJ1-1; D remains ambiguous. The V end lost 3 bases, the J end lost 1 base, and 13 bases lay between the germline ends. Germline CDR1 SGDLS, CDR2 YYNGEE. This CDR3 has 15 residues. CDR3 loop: CASSGRGTRNTEAFF. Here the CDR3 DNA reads TGTGCCAGCAGCGGGCGGGGTACAAGGAACACTGAAGCTTTCTTT. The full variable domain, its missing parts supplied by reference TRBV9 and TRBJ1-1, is DSGVTQTPKHLITATGQRVTLRCSPRSGDLSVYWYQQSLDQGLQFLIQYYNGEERAKGNILERFSAQQFPDLHSELNLSSLELGDSALYFCASSGRGTRNTEAFFGQGTRLTVV.

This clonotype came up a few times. The CDR3 region is CASSVAPHTDTQYF. CDR3 nucleotides: TGTGCCAGCAGCGTAGCCCCCCACACAGATACGCAGTATTTT. The chain carries TRBV9 and TRBJ2-3; D is unclear. The V end lost 0 bases, the J end lost 2 bases, and 7 bases lay between the germline ends. Per germline, CDR1 SGDLS and CDR2 YYNGEE. The CDR3 consists of 14 residues.

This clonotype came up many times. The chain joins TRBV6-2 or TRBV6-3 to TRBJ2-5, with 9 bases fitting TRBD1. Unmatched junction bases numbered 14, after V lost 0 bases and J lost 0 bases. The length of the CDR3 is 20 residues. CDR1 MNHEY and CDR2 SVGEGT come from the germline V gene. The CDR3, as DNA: TGTGCCAGCAGTTACTCGTTTAGACCCTGGACAGGGGCTTACCAAGAGACCCAGTACTTC. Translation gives CASSYSFRPWTGAYQETQYF.

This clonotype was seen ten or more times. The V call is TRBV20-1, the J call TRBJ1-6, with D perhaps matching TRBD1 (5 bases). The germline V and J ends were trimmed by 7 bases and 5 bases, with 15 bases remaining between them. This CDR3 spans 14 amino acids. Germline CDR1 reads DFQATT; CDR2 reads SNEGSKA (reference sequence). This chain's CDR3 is CSVPGLSNNSPLHF. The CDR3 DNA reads TGCAGTGTACCGGGGCTTTCCAATAATTCACCCCTCCACTTT.

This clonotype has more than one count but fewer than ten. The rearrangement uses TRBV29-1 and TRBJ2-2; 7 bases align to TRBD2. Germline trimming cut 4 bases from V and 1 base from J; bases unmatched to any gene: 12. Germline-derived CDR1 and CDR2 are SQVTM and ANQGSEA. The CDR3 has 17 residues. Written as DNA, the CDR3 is TGCAGCGTTGCCGGCGGTTGGGCGGGGGTGAACACCGGGGAGCTGTTTTTT. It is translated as CSVAGGWAGVNTGELFF.

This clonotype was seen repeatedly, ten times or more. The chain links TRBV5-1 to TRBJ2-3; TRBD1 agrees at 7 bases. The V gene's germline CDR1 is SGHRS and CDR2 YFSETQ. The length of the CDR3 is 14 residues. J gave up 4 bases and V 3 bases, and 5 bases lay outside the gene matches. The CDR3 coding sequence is TGCGCCAGCAGCTCGGGACAGCCAGCAGATACGCAGTATTTT. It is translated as CASSSGQPADTQYF.

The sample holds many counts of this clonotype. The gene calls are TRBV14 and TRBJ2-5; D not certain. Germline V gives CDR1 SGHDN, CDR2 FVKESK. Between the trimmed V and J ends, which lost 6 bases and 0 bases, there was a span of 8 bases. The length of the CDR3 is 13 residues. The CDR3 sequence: CASREVNQETQYF. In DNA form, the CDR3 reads TGTGCCAGCAGAGAAGTCAACCAAGAGACCCAGTACTTC. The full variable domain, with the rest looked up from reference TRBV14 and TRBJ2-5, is EAGVTQFPSHSVIEKGQTVTLRCDPISGHDNLYWYRRVMGKEIKFLLHFVKESKQDESGMPNNRFLAERTGGTYSTLKVQPAELEDSGVYFCASREVNQETQYFGPGTRLLVL.

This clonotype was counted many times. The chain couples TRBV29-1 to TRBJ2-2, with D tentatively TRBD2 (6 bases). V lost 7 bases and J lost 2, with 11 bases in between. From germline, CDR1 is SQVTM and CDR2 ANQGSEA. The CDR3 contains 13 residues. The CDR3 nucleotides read TGCAGCGGATCCGGGAGTAACACCGGGGAGCTGTTTTTT. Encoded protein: CSGSGSNTGELFF.

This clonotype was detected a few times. CDR3 sequence reads: CAISGGRAVTGELFF. CDR3 sequence (DNA): TGTGCCATCAGTGGCGGGAGGGCCGTAACCGGGGAGCTGTTTTTT. This chain links TRBV10-3 with TRBJ2-2, with TRBD2 identical over 9 bases. This CDR3 is 15 amino acids long. Germline V gene data show CDR1 as ENHRY and CDR2 as SYGVKD. The V segment lost 4 bases and the J segment 5 bases; nucleotides outside the gene matches: 5.

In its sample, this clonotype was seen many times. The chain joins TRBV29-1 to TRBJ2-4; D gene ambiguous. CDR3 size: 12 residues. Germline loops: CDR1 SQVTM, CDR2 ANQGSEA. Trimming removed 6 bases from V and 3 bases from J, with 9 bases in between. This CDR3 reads CSVAWDKNIQYF. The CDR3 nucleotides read TGCAGCGTCGCCTGGGACAAAAACATTCAGTACTTC.

Written as DNA, the CDR3 is TGTGCCAGCAGCTTGGACACCGCGGGGAGCTATGGCTACACCTTC. Translating it yields CASSLDTAGSYGYTF. The rearrangement uses TRBV5-5 and TRBJ1-2; no clear D gene. V lost 0 bases to trimming and J lost 4 bases, with 13 bases between them. This CDR3 spans 15 amino acids. Germline CDR1 reads SGHKS; CDR2 reads YYEKEE (reference sequence).

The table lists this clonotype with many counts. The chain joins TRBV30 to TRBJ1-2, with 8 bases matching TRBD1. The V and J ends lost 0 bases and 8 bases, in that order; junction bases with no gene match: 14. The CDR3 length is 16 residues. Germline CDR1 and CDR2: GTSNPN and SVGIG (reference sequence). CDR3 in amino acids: CAWSVLKAGGARGYTF. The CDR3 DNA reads TGTGCCTGGAGTGTACTAAAGGCAGGGGGCGCGAGGGGCTACACCTTC.

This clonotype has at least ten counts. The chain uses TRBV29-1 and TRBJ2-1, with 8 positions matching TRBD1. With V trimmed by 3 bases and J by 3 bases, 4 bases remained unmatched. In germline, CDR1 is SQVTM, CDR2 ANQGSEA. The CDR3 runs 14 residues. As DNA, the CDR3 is TGCAGCGTTGAGGGGACAGGCTTCTACAATGAGCAGTTCTTC. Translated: CSVEGTGFYNEQFF.